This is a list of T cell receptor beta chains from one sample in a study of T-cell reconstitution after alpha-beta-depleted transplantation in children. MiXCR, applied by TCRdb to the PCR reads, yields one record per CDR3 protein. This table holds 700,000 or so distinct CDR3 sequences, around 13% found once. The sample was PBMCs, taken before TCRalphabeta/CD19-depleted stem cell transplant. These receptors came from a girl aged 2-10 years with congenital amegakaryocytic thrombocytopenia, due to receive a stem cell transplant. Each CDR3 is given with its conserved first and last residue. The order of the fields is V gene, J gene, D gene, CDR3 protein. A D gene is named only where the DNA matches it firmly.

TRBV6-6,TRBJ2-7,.,CASSYGPRYEQYF
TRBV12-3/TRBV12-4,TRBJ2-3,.,CASSSWTGTDTQYF
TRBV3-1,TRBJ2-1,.,CASSQDLLAESSYNEQFF
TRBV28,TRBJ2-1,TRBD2,CASSSYSGSSYNEQFF
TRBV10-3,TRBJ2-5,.,CAISAQLPIETQYF
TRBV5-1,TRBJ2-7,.,CASSFFGGPYEQYF
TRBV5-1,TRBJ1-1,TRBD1,CASSLAGTGVDTEAFF
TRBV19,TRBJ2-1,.,CASTTNYNEQFF
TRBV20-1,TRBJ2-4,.,CSARDVNIQYF
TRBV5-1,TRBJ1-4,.,CASSSHSGRNEKLFF
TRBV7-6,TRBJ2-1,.,CASSFERLTYNEQFF
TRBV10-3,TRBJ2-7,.,CAISPLGGPYEQYF
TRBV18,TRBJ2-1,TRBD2,CASSPPTGTRENNEQFF
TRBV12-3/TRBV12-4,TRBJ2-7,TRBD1,CASSWDRGGEQYF
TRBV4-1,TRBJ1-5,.,CASSQVFSGARPQHF
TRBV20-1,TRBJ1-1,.,CSARVPREGTEAFF
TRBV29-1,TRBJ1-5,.,CSAPSTQHF
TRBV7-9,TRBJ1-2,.,CASRLDRRYTF
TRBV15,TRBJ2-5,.,CATSRVTNSQETQYF
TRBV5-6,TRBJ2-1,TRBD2,CASSSPSGSFANEQFF
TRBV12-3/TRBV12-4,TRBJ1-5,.,CASSSGGLQPQHF
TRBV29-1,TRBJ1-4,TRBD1,CSGGNRGQEEKLFF
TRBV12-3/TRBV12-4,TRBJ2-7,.,CASSFAADYEQYF
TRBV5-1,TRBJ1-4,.,CASSLGQNNEKLFF
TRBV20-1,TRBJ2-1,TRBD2,CSARDSASGPSSSYNEQFF
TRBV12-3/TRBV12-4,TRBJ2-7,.,CASRRDSKRYEQYF
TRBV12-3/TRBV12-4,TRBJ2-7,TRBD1,CASIDGDRVNEQYF
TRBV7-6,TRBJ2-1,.,CASSLALSRGRRGNEQFF
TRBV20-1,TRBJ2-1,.,CSPSTGAYNEQFF
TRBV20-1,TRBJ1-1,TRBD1,CSARGDRGHTEAFF
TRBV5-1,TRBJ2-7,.,CASSLWKGEQYF
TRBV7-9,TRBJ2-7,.,CASSPPTAVEQYF
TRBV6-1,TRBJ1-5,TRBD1,CASSATTGGNQPQHF
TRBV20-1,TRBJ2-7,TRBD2,CSARSSGNLEQYF
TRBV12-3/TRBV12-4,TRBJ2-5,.,CASTQRQPATQYF
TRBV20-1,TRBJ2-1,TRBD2,CSAIVRREWRNEQFF
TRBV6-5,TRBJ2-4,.,CASSYDRFGDIQYF
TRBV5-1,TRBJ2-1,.,CASSFILADNNEQFF
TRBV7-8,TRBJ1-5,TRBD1,CASSSRGSDQPQHF
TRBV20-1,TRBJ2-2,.,CSAPDQTRELFF
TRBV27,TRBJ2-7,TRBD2,CASSPRLAPRGEQYF
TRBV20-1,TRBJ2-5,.,CSATGQQETQYF
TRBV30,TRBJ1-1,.,CAWSWGRGRDTEAFF
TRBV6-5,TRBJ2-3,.,CASSYFTSRVTDTQYF
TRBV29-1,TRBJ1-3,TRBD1,CSAEWRGRAGNTIYF
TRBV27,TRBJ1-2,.,CASRPLGGANYGYTF
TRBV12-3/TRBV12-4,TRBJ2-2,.,CASSLTGNRGGGELFF
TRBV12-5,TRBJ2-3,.,CASGLPRDLRVTDTQYF
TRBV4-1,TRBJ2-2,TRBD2,CASSRRLAGAGELFF
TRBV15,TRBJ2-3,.,CATSSRGLSDTQYF
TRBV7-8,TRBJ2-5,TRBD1,CASSLGTGSLKETQYF
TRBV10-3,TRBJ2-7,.,CAIRAGVEQYF
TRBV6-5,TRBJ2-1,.,CASSYILGNEQFF
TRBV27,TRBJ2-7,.,CASSLDGLYEQYF